These 26 T cell receptor beta chains originate from one sample sequenced in a study of shared clonotypes between healthy human individuals. Libraries were prepared by immunoSEQ multiplex PCR; TCRdb keeps only in-frame clonotypes and omits some of them. The data show about 980,000 clones, around three quarters seen once. Input material: memory CD4+ T cells sorted from blood. The subset is: CD45RA-negative fraction. The receptors come from a man between 18 and 29 years old in good health.

This chain connects TRBV5-1 to TRBJ1-5, with D uncertain. Germline lookup yields CDR1 SGHRS and CDR2 YFSETQ. Trimming shortened V by 0 bases and J by 3 bases, and 7 bases separated the two germline ends. The CDR3 contains 14 residues. The CDR3 sequence is CASSLEHPNQPQHF. In DNA, the CDR3 is TGCGCCAGCAGCTTGGAGCACCCCAATCAGCCCCAGCATTTT.

The rearrangement links TRBV5-1 to TRBJ1-4; 8 bases line up with TRBD1. The trim removed 0 bases at V and 10 bases at J, leaving 2 bases unmatched. Per germline, CDR1 SGHRS and CDR2 YFSETQ. The CDR3 is made up of 13 amino acids. CDR3 residues: CASSLEQGGKLFF. In nucleotides, the CDR3 is TGCGCCAGCAGCTTGGAACAGGGGGGAAAACTGTTTTTT.

This clone was recorded once. The chain links TRBV7-2 to TRBJ2-1, with 12 bases lining up with TRBD2. CDR1 is SGHTA, CDR2 FQGNSA, per germline. CDR3 length: 15 residues. The V and J ends lost 4 bases and 4 bases, in that order; junction bases with no gene match: 2. CDR3 sequence (DNA): TGTGCCAGCAGCTCGACTAGCGGGGGTTACAATGAGCAGTTCTTC. It specifies CASSSTSGGYNEQFF. Full variable domain (outside the CDR3, taken from reference TRBV7-2 and TRBJ2-1): GAGVSQSPSNKVTEKGKDVELRCDPISGHTALYWYRQSLGQGLEFLIYFQGNSAPDKSGLPSDRFSAERTGGSVSTLTIQRTQQEDSAVYLCASSSTSGGYNEQFFGPGTRLTVL.

V and J are TRBV2 and TRBJ1-3; D unresolved. V was cut by 6 bases and J by 2 bases, with 11 bases left in between. The CDR3 length is 14 residues. Germline CDR1 and CDR2: SNHLY and FYNNEI. CDR3 amino acids: CASRKKSAGNTIYF. In DNA, the CDR3 is TGTGCCAGCAGGAAAAAGAGCGCTGGAAACACCATATATTTT.

The CDR3 region has the DNA TGTGCCAGCAGCAGGAGCTACTACGAGCAGTACTTC. It yields the protein CASSRSYYEQYF. The rearrangement joins TRBV13 to TRBJ2-7; D is unresolved. V gave up 5 bases and J gave up 3 bases, with 8 bases separating them. CDR1 is PRHDT and CDR2 is FYEKMQ in the germline V gene (reference sequence). The CDR3 consists of 12 residues.

The chain employs TRBV27 and TRBJ2-5, with 13 positions matching TRBD2. Germline lookup yields CDR1 MNHEY and CDR2 SMNVEV (reference sequence). The ends lost 6 bases at V and 6 bases at J; junction bases unmatched: 7. The CDR3 consists of 15 residues. CDR3 region: CASREGLAGRKTQYF. Written as DNA, the CDR3 is TGTGCCAGCAGAGAGGGACTAGCGGGGAGAAAGACCCAGTACTTC.

This sequence joins TRBV30 and TRBJ1-2; weak D call: TRBD1 (6 bases). CDR1 is GTSNPN, CDR2 SVGIG, per germline (reference sequence). V was trimmed by 4 bases and J by 6 bases, leaving 12 bases between them. The CDR3 consists of 12 residues. The CDR3 region is CAWNGGGDGYTF. CDR3 coding DNA: TGTGCCTGGAACGGTGGGGGCGATGGCTACACCTTC.

The chain links TRBV18 to TRBJ2-2; 7 bases line up with TRBD1. V shed 2 bases, J shed 2 bases, and the junction held 8 bases outside the gene matches. The CDR3 consists of 17 residues. Germline V gives CDR1 KGHSH, CDR2 LQKENI. The CDR3 sequence is CASSPRPQGPNTGELFF. CDR3 bases: TGTGCCAGCTCACCAAGGCCACAGGGGCCTAACACCGGGGAGCTGTTTTTT.

A word on this clone: Different DNA sequences within this sample yield the same CDR3. The chain links TRBV5-8 to TRBJ1-5; unclear D gene. The CDR3 runs to 11 residues. In germline, CDR1 is SGHTS, CDR2 YDEGEE. Trimming stripped 5 bases from V and 4 bases from J, with 4 bases between. CDR3 region: CASSRNQPQHF. In DNA form, the CDR3 reads TGTGCCAGCAGTCGTAATCAGCCCCAGCATTTT.

The genes are TRBV25-1 and TRBJ1-2; 8 bases match TRBD1. This CDR3 is 12 amino acids long. Germline lookup yields CDR1 MGHDK and CDR2 SYGVNS. V was pared by 4 bases and J by 12 bases, with 7 bases of the junction left unmatched. CDR3 in amino acids: CASSAQGASHTF. The CDR3 coding sequence is TGTGCCAGCAGTGCGCAGGGGGCTAGCCACACCTTC.

CDR3: CAWSTSEETQYF. The CDR3 nucleotides are TGTGCCTGGAGTACTAGCGAAGAGACCCAGTACTTC. This chain joins TRBV30 and TRBJ2-5; the match to TRBD2 covers 7 bases. The CDR3 runs 12 residues. V lost 2 bases, J lost 3 bases, and 0 bases stayed unmatched. The germline CDR1 and CDR2 sequences are GTSNPN and SVGIG (reference sequence).

The chain has TRBV7-2 and TRBJ1-5, with D hard to call. The CDR3 length is 14 residues. Germline assignment: CDR1 SGHTA and CDR2 FQGNSA. The V end was cut by 6 bases, the J end by 0 bases, with 9 bases between. The CDR3: CASSPYGSNQPQHF. The CDR3 DNA reads TGTGCCAGCAGTCCGTATGGTAGCAATCAGCCCCAGCATTTT.

This clone was seen once. The chain combines TRBV30 with TRBJ2-7; possibly TRBD1 or TRBD2 for D (6 bases each). V lost 1 base, J lost 7 bases, and 17 bases lay in between. This CDR3 is 14 amino acids long. Germline V gives CDR1 GTSNPN, CDR2 SVGIG (reference sequence). The CDR3 sequence is CAWSAGMWRGEQYF. CDR3 coding DNA: TGTGCCTGGAGTGCAGGCATGTGGAGGGGGGAGCAGTACTTC. Using reference TRBV30 and TRBJ2-7 for the parts outside the CDR3, the full variable domain is SQTIHQWPATLVQPVGSPLSLECTVEGTSNPNLYWYRQAAGRGLQLLFYSVGIGQISSEVPQNLSASRPQDRQFILSSKKLLLSDSGFYLCAWSAGMWRGEQYFGPGTRLTVT.

V gene TRBV18 combines with J gene TRBJ2-1; D ambiguous. Germline V gene data show CDR1 as KGHSH and CDR2 as LQKENI. The CDR3 loop spans 15 amino acids. The V gene lost 4 bases and the J gene lost 0 bases, with 10 bases spanning the gap. CDR3 amino acids: CASSLSASSYNEQFF. CDR3 DNA sequence: TGTGCCAGCTCACTGAGCGCGAGCTCCTACAATGAGCAGTTCTTC.

The V call is TRBV4-1, the J call TRBJ2-5, with D tentatively TRBD1 or TRBD2 (5 bases each). Germline values: CDR1 MGHRA, CDR2 YSYEKL. This CDR3 comprises 15 residues. The V end lost 4 bases, the J end lost 4 bases, and 16 bases lay between the germline ends. The CDR3 is CASSPGTEARETQYF. The DNA of the CDR3 is TGCGCCAGCAGCCCCGGGACGGAAGCCCGAGAGACCCAGTACTTC.

The chain recombines TRBV7-2 with TRBJ2-4; 7 bases fit TRBD1. Germline V lookup: CDR1 SGHTA, CDR2 FQGNSA. Unmatched junction bases numbered 10, after V lost 5 bases and J lost 3 bases. The CDR3 contains 16 residues. The DNA of the CDR3 is TGTGCCAGCAGCCCACGACAGGGTTCGGGCAAAAACATTCAGTACTTC. It codes for CASSPRQGSGKNIQYF.

The chain links TRBV7-2 to TRBJ2-6; no firm D call. Germline lookup yields CDR1 SGHTA and CDR2 FQGNSA. CDR3 length equals 19 residues. Trimming cost V 1 base and J 3 bases, with 19 bases left between them. CDR3 region: CASSLGVGHPADGANVLTF. CDR3 sequence (DNA): TGTGCCAGCAGCTTAGGAGTTGGTCACCCGGCCGATGGGGCCAACGTCCTGACTTTC.

V gene TRBV5-6 combines with J gene TRBJ2-7; 10 bases match TRBD1. V dropped 4 bases and J dropped 0; count of bases not matched to a gene: 7. The CDR3 loop spans 16 amino acids. CDR1 is SGHDT and CDR2 is YYEEEE in the germline V gene. This CDR3 is CASSLTGGPTSYEQYF. The CDR3 DNA follows: TGTGCCAGCAGCCTGACAGGGGGCCCCACCTCCTACGAGCAGTACTTC.

The rearrangement links TRBV7-2 to TRBJ2-4; 7 nucleotides agree with TRBD2. Trimming took 2 bases from V and 2 from J; bases not matched to a gene: 6. This CDR3 is 16 amino acids long. Germline CDR1 and CDR2: SGHTA and FQGNSA. DNA of the CDR3: TGTGCCAGCAGCTTAATACAGCGGGAATCCAAAAACATTCAGTACTTC. Amino acid sequence: CASSLIQRESKNIQYF.

About this clone itself: The same CDR3 is also encoded by other DNA sequences in this sample. The chain carries TRBV11-2 and TRBJ2-1; D ambiguous. This CDR3 spans 14 amino acids. The V gene lost 3 bases and the J gene lost 0 bases, with 6 bases spanning the gap. Per the germline V gene, CDR1 is SGHAT and CDR2 is FQNNGV. CDR3 residues: CASSFPSSYNEQFF. The CDR3 DNA sequence: TGTGCCAGCAGCTTCCCTAGCTCCTACAATGAGCAGTTCTTC.

The chain couples TRBV14 to TRBJ1-2; D gene unclear. Germline V gene data show CDR1 as SGHDN and CDR2 as FVKESK. Trimming pared 1 base from V and 8 bases from J, leaving 11 bases between. The CDR3 consists of 13 residues. CDR3 protein: CASSQGIAWGYTF. In DNA form, the CDR3 reads TGTGCCAGCAGCCAAGGGATAGCCTGGGGCTACACCTTC.

The chain is built from TRBV18 and TRBJ2-5, with 7 bases fitting TRBD2. From germline, CDR1 is KGHSH and CDR2 LQKENI. The CDR3 is made up of 14 amino acids. V gave up 3 bases and J gave up 3 bases; unmatched junction bases: 4. The DNA of the CDR3 is TGTGCCAGCTCACCGGGACTACCTAAAGAGACCCAGTACTTC. Translation gives CASSPGLPKETQYF.

This clone was seen a single time. Other DNA sequences in this specimen translate into the identical CDR3. The genes are TRBV30 and TRBJ2-1, with TRBD2 matching over 8 bases. Trimming cost V 3 bases and J 4 bases; bases outside gene matches: 8. From germline, CDR1 is GTSNPN and CDR2 SVGIG (reference sequence). The CDR3 contains 15 residues. The CDR3 loop reads CAWRGGLGLYNEQFF. The CDR3 region has the DNA TGTGCCTGGAGGGGGGGACTAGGGCTTTACAATGAGCAGTTCTTC. Filled out from reference TRBV30 and TRBJ2-1, the complete variable domain reads SQTIHQWPATLVQPVGSPLSLECTVEGTSNPNLYWYRQAAGRGLQLLFYSVGIGQISSEVPQNLSASRPQDRQFILSSKKLLLSDSGFYLCAWRGGLGLYNEQFFGPGTRLTVL.

The V gene is TRBV7-2, the J gene TRBJ2-5, with unresolved D. The V and J ends lost 5 bases and 4 bases respectively, with 14 bases between them. There are 14 residues in the CDR3. CDR1 is SGHTA and CDR2 is FQGNSA in the germline V gene. CDR3 protein: CASSPMTPPETQYF. Written as DNA, the CDR3 is TGTGCCAGCAGCCCCATGACACCTCCAGAGACCCAGTACTTC.

For this clone: The sample carries other DNA sequences with the same CDR3. This chain links TRBV6-5 with TRBJ1-1, with TRBD1 matching over 11 bases. The J segment lost 4 bases and the V segment lost 6 bases, leaving 1 base of the junction unmatched. From germline, CDR1 is MNHEY and CDR2 SVGAGI. This CDR3 has 13 residues. The CDR3 loop reads CASRGQGATEAFF. CDR3 sequence (DNA): TGTGCCAGCAGAGGACAGGGGGCCACTGAAGCTTTCTTT.

Details on this clone: Other DNA variants within this sample encode the same CDR3. The chain is built from TRBV29-1 and TRBJ2-7; D is unclear. V was trimmed by 3 bases and J by 3 bases, leaving 6 bases between them. CDR1 SQVTM and CDR2 ANQGSEA come from the germline V gene. CDR3 length: 11 residues. The CDR3 sequence: CSVEENYEQYF. The CDR3 DNA sequence: TGCAGCGTTGAGGAGAACTACGAGCAGTACTTC.